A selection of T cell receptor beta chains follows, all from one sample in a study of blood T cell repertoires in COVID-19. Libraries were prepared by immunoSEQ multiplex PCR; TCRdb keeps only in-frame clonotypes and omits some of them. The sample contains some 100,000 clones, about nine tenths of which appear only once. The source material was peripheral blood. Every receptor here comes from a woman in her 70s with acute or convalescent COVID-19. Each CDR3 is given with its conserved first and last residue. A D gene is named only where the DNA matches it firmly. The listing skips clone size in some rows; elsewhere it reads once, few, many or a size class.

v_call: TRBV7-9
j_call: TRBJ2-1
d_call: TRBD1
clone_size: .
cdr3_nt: TGTGCCAGCAGCTCACAGGGGGCTTGGAATGAGCAGTTCTTC
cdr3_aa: CASSSQGAWNEQFF

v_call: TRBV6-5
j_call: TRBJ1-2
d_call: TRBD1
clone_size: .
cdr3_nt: TGTGCCAGCAGTAGCACCGGGACAGGGTTTCGTGGCTACACCTTC
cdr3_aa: CASSSTGTGFRGYTF

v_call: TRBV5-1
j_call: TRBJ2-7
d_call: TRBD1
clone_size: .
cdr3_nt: TGCGCCAGCAGAGATGGACAGGGCTGGGAGCAGTACTTC
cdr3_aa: CASRDGQGWEQYF

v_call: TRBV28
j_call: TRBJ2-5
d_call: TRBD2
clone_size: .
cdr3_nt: TGTGCCAGCAGTAAAAAAAGGGGACTAGCGGGAGGGTTTGTAGAGACCCAGTACTTC
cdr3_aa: CASSKKRGLAGGFVETQYF

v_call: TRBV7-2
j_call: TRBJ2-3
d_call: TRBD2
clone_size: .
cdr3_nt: TGTGCCAGCAGCCTACGACTGCGGGGGGGCGCAGATACGCAGTATTTT
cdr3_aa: CASSLRLRGGADTQYF

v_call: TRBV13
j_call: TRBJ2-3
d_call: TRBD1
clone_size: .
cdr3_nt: TGTGCCAGCAGCCGACAGGGGGCAAGCACAGATACGCAGTATTTT
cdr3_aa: CASSRQGASTDTQYF

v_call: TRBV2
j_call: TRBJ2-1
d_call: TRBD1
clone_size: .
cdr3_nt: TGTGCCAGCAGTACGGGACAGGGGGCCAACAATGAGCAGTTCTTC
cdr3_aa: CASSTGQGANNEQFF

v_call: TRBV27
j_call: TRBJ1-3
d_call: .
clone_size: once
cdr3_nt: TGTGCCAGCAGTTCCAGGACTAAAGGAAACACCATATATTTT
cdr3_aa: CASSSRTKGNTIYF

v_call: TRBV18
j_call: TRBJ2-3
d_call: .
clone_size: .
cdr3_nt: TGTGCCAGCTCACCCTATACAGGGTACCCCCCAGATACGCAGTATTTT
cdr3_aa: CASSPYTGYPPDTQYF

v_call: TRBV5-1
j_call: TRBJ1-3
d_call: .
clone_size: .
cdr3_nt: TGCGCCAGCAGCCAAACAGGCCTAACTGGAAACACCATATATTTT
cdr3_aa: CASSQTGLTGNTIYF

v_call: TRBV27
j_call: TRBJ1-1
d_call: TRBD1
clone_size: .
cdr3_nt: TGTGCCAGCAGCCGATCTTGGGACAGGAGTACCACTGAAGCTTTCTTT
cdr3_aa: CASSRSWDRSTTEAFF

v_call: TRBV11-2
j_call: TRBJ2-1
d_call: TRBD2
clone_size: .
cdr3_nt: TGTGCCAGCAGCATGAGGGCAGCGGGAGCCGACTCCTACAATGAGCAGTTCTTC
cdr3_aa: CASSMRAAGADSYNEQFF

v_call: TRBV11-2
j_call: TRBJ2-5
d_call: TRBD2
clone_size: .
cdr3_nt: TGTGCCAGCAGCTTAGATCCTAGCGGACAAGAGACCCAGTACTTC
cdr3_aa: CASSLDPSGQETQYF

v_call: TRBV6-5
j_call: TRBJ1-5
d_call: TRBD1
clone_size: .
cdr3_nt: TGTGCCAGCAGGGGGACAGGCGGCAATCAGCCCCAGCATTTT
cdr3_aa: CASRGTGGNQPQHF

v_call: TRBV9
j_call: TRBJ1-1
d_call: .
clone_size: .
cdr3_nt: TGTGCCAGTCAGAGGGAAAGGGACACTGAAGCTTTCTTT
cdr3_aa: CASQRERDTEAFF

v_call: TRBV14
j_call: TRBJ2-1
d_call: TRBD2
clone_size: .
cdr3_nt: TGTGCCAGCAGCCCGACTAGCGGGAGGGCCTATGAGCAGTTCTTC
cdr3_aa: CASSPTSGRAYEQFF

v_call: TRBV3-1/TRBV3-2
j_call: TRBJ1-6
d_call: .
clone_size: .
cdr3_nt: TGTGCCAGCAGCCTCCCCGGTACAGTAGGTAATTCACCCCTCCACTTT
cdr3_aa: CASSLPGTVGNSPLHF

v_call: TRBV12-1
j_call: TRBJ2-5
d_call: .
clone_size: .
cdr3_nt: TGTGCCAGCAGCCGACTGTGCGAGGAGACCCAGTACTTC
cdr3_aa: CASSRLCEETQYF

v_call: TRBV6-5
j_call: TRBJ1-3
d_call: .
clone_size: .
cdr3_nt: TGTGCCAGCAAGGAAGGACAGAGCTCTGGAAACACCATATATTTT
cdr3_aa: CASKEGQSSGNTIYF

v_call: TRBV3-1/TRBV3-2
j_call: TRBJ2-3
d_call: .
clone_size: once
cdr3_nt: TGTGCCAGCAGCCAAGCGGGGTCGGCAGATACGCAGTATTTT
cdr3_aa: CASSQAGSADTQYF

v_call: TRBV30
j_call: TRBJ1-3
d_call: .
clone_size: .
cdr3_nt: TGTGCCTTAAATGGAGCAGGAAACACCATATATTTT
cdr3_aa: CALNGAGNTIYF

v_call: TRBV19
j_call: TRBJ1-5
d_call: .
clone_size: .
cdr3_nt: TGTGCCAGTAGTATTGACTCGGCCAATCAGCCCCAGCATTTT
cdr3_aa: CASSIDSANQPQHF

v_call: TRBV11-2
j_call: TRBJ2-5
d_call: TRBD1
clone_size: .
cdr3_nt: TGTGCCAGCAGCTCTGGACAGGGGGCTTTCGAGACCCAGTACTTC
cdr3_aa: CASSSGQGAFETQYF

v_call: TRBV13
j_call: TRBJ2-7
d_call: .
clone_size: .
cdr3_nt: TGTGCCAGCAGCTTCGTCAGGTCGGACGAGCAGTACTTC
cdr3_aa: CASSFVRSDEQYF

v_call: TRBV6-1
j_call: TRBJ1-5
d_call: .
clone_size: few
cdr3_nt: TGTGCCAGCAGTGAAGGCCGGGTATTGGGCAATCAGCCCCAGCATTTT
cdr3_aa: CASSEGRVLGNQPQHF

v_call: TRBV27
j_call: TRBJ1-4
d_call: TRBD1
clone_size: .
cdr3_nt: TGTGCCAGCAGTTTCGTGATGGGGGCAGGGGGCACTAATGAAAAACTGTTTTTT
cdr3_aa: CASSFVMGAGGTNEKLFF

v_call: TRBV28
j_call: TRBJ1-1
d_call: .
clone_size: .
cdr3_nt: TGTGCCAGCAGCCTAACGCCGGTGTCGTACACTGAAGCTTTCTTT
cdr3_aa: CASSLTPVSYTEAFF

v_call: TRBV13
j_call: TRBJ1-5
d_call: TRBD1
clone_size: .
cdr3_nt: TGTGCCAGCAGCTTAGGACAGGGGACTCAGCCCCAGCATTTT
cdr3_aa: CASSLGQGTQPQHF

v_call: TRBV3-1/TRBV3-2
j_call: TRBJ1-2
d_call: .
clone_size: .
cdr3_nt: TGTGCCAGCAGCCAAGGGAGCCTCTATGGCTACACCTTC
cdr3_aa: CASSQGSLYGYTF

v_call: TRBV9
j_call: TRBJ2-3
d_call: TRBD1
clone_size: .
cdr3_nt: TGTGCCAGCAGCGTAGGACAGGGGCGCACAGATACGCAGTATTTT
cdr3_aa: CASSVGQGRTDTQYF

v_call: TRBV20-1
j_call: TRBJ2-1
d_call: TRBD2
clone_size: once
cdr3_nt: TGCAGTGCTAGTGGTATCCCGGGACTAGCGGAGAAGGGGGCCTACAATGAGCAGTTCTTC
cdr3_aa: CSASGIPGLAEKGAYNEQFF

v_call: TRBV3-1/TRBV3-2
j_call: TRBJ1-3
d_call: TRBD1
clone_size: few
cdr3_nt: TGTGCCAGCAGCCAGGACAGGATTTTCTCTGGAAACACCATATATTTT
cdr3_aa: CASSQDRIFSGNTIYF

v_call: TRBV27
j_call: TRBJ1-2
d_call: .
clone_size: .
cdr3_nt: TGTGCCAGCAGGAACTTCGGGTATGGCTACACCTTC
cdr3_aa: CASRNFGYGYTF

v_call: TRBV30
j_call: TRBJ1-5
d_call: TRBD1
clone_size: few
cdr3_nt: TGTGCCTGGAGTGTGCAGGGGGGACAGCCCCAGCATTTT
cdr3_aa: CAWSVQGGQPQHF

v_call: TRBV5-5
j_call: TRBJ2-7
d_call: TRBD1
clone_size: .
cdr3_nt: TGTGCCAGCAGCTTGGGACAGGGGATCACCTACGAGCAGTACTTC
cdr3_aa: CASSLGQGITYEQYF

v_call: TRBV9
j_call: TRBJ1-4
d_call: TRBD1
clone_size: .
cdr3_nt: TGTGCCAGCAGCGTAACAGGGGGCAATGAAAAACTGTTTTTT
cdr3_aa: CASSVTGGNEKLFF

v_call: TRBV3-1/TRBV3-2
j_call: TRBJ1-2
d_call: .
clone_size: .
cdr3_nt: TGTGCCAGCAGCCAAGCGCAGGGGAGTTTCTATGGCTACACCTTC
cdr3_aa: CASSQAQGSFYGYTF

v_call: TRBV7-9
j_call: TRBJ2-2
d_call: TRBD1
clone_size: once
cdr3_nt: TGTGCCAGCAGCTTAGCCCTAATGGGGACAGCCAAATTCACCGGGGAGCTGTTTTTT
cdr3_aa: CASSLALMGTAKFTGELFF

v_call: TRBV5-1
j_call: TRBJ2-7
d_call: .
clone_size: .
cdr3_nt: TGCGCCAGCAGCTTGGCTGGGGGGACTCAAGGATACGAGCAGTACTTC
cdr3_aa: CASSLAGGTQGYEQYF

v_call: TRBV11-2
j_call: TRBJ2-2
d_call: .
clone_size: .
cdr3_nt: TGTGCCAGCAGCCGCTTACCGAGGGCTCGGAACACCGGGGAGCTGTTTTTT
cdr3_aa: CASSRLPRARNTGELFF

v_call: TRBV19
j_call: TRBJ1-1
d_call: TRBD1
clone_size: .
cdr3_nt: TGTGCCAGTAGTATAAGGGGGCGTACGAACACTGAAGCTTTCTTT
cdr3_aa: CASSIRGRTNTEAFF

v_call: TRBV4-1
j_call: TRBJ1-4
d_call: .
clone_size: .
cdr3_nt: TGCGCCAGCAGCCCAAATGAAAAACTGTTTTTT
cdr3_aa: CASSPNEKLFF

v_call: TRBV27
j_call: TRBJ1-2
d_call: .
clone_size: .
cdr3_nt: TGTGCCAGCATTTCCTCTTCAGGGGCAAACTATGGCTACACCTTC
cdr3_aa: CASISSSGANYGYTF

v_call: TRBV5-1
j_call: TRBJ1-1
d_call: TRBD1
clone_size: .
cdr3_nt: TGCGCCAGCAGCAGGGACAGCATGAACACTGAAGCTTTCTTT
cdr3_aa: CASSRDSMNTEAFF

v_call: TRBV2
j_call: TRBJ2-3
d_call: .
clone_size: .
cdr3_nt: TGTGCCAGCCGAAAGGACAGAAACACAGATACGCAGTATTTT
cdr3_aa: CASRKDRNTDTQYF

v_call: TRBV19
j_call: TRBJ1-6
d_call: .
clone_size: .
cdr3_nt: TGTGCCACCATAGAAGTGGCTGGGAGTAATTCACCCCTCCACTTT
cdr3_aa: CATIEVAGSNSPLHF

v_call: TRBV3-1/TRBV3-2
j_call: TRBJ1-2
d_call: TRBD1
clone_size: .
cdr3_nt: TGTGCCAGCAGCCCGAACACCGGGACAGTGAACTATGGCTACACCTTC
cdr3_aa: CASSPNTGTVNYGYTF

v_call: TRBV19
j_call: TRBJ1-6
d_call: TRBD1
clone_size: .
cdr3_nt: TGTGCCACCCGGGACAGGGGTTCGGGCTCCTATAATTCACCCCTCCACTTT
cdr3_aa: CATRDRGSGSYNSPLHF

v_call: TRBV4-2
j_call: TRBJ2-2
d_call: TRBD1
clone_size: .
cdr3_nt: TGTGCCAGCAGCCAAGATGTCACAGGGGGCACCGGGGAGCTGTTTTTT
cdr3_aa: CASSQDVTGGTGELFF

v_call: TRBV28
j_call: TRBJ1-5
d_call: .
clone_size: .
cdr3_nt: TGTGCCAGCAGTTTATCGCGGAACAATCAGCCCCAGCATTTT
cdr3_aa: CASSLSRNNQPQHF

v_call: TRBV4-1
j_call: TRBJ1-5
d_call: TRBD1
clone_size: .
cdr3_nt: TGCGCCAGCAGCCACGCAACAGGGGTGAGCAATCAGCCCCAGCATTTT
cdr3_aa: CASSHATGVSNQPQHF

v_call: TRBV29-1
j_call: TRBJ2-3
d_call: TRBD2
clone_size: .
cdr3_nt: TGCAGCGTTGAACCTACTAGCGGTTCCACAGATACGCAGTATTTT
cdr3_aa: CSVEPTSGSTDTQYF

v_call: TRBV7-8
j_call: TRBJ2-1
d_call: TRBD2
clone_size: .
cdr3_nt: TGTGCCAGCAGCCCTGGACTAGCGCCTACCTACAATGAGCAGTTCTTC
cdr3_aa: CASSPGLAPTYNEQFF

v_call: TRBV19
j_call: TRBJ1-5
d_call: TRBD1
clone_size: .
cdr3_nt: TGTGCCAGTAGTCCTACAGGGGGCGGGCAGCCCCAGCATTTT
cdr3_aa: CASSPTGGGQPQHF

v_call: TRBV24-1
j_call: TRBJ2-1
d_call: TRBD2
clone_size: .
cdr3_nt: TGTGCCACCAGTGATTTGAGGACTAGCGGGAGCTCCTACAATGAGCAGTTCTTC
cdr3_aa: CATSDLRTSGSSYNEQFF

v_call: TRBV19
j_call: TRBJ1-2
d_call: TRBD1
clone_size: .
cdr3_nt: TGTGCCAGTAGTAATCCAGCCAGGGGGTTCGACTATGGCTACACCTTC
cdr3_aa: CASSNPARGFDYGYTF

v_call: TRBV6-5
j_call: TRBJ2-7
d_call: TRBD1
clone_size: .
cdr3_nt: TGTGCCAGCAGGACAGGGACGAGCTCCTACGAGCAGTACTTC
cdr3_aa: CASRTGTSSYEQYF

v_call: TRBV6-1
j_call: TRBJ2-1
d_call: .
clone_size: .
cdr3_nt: TGTGCCAGCAGTGAATATTCGCTAGCGACCTACAATGAGCAGTTCTTC
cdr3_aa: CASSEYSLATYNEQFF

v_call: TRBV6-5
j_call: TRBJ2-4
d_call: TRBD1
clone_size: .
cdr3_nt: TGTGCCATTGGACAGGGGGCCAAAAACATTCAGTACTTC
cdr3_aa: CAIGQGAKNIQYF

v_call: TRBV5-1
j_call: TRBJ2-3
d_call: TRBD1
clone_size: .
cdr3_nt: TGCGCCAGCAGCCCGTCGACAGGGGGAGCGGATACGCAGTATTTT
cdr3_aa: CASSPSTGGADTQYF